This TCR beta chain is from a study of sequential checkpoint blockade in melanoma. Whole-study context: Arm A got nivolumab then ipilimumab; arm B the reverse, 1:1. Both treatment sequences were followed by maintenance nivolumab.

Assay: immunoSEQ multiplex PCR; the TCRdb copy retains only in-frame clones and omits some. Among some 30,000 clones listed, around nine tenths were seen once. Treatment specified: randomized to nivolumab then ipilimumab (arm A) or the reverse (arm B). PBMC sorting kept live CD3+CD8+ cells without CD19 or CD56. The length of the CDR3 is 13 residues. V trimming: 8 bases; J trimming: 4 bases; junction bases outside the gene matches: 6. Germline lookup yields CDR1 SNHLY and CDR2 FYNNEI. V usage is TRBV2 and J usage is TRBJ2-7; 9 nucleotides align to TRBD2. The sequenced sample was CD8+ T cells sorted from blood (inferred from file names), obtained from a patient given nivolumab and ipilimumab in sequence. This receptor was obtained from a human donor with melanoma. The DNA for the CDR3 is TGTGCCAGCGACCCGACTAGCGGATACGAGCAGTACTTC. It is translated as CASDPTSGYEQYF.